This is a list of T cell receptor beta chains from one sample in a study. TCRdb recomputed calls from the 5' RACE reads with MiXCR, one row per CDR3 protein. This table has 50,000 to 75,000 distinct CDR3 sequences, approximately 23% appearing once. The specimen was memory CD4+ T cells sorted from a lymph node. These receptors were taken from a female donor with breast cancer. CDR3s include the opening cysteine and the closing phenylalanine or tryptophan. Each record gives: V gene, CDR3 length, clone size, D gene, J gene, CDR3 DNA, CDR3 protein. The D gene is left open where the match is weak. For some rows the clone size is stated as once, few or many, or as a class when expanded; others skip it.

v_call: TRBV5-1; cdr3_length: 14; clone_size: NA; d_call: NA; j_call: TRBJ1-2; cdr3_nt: TGCGCCAGCAGCTTCGAGGGAGCTAACTATGGCGACACCTTC; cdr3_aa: CASSFEGANYGDTF
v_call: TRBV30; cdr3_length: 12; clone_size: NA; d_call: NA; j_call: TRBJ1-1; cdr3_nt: TGTGCCGGAGGACAACTGAACACTGAAGCTTTCTTT; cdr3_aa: CAGGQLNTEAFF
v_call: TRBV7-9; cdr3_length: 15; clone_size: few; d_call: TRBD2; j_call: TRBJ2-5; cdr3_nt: TGTGCCAGCAGCCGAGCTAGCGGGAGACTAAAGGCCCAGTACTTC; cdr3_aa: CASSRASGRLKAQYF
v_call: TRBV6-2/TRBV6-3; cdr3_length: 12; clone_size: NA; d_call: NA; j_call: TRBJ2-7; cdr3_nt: TGTGCCAGCGCTAATGCACCTGACGAGCAGTACTTC; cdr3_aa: CASANAPDEQYF
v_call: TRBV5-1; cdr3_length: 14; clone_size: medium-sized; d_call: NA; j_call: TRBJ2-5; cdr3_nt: TGCGCCAGCACCCAATCGTCCTTTCAAGAGACCCAGTACTTC; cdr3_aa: CASTQSSFQETQYF
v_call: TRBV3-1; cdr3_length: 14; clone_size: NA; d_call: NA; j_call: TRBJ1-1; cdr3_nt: TGTGCCAGCAGCCCCTGGGGCAGAGCCACTGAAGCTTTCTTT; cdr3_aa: CASSPWGRATEAFF
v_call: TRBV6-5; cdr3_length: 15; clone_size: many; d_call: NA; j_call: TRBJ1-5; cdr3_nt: TGTGCCAGCAGTTACTCGAAGGGTGGAGGGTGGCCCCAGCATTTT; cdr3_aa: CASSYSKGGGWPQHF
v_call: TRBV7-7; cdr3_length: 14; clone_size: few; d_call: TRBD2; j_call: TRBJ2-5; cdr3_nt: TGTGCTAGCAGCTTAAGCGGGAGGTCAGAGACCCAGTACTTC; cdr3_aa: CASSLSGRSETQYF
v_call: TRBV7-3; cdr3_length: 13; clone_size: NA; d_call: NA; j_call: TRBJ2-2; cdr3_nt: TGTGCCAGCAGCCTATTGGGGACCGGGGAGCTGTTTTTT; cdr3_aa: CASSLLGTGELFF
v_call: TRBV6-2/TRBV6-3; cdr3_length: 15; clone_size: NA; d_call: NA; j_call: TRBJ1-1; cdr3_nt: TGTGCCAGCAACACAGAAAGGACCGTGAACACTGAAGCTTTCTTT; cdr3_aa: CASNTERTVNTEAFF
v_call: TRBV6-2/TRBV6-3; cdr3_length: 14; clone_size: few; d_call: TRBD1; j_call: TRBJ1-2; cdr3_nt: TGTGCCACCTCCGGGACAGGAAATAACTATGGCTACACCTTC; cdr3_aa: CATSGTGNNYGYTF
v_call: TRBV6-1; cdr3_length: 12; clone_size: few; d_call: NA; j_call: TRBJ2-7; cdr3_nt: TGTGCCAGCAGTGAAAACTTTTACGAGCAGTACTTC; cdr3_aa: CASSENFYEQYF
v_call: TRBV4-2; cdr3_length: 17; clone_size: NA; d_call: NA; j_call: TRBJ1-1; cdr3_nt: TGTGCCAGCAGCCAAGTCCCGGGGTTCCGACAGGTCACTGAAGCTTTCTTT; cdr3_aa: CASSQVPGFRQVTEAFF
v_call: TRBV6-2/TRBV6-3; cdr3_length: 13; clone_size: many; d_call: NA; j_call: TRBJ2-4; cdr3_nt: TGTGCCAGCAGTGGAGGGTCCCGAAACATTCAGTACTTC; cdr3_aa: CASSGGSRNIQYF
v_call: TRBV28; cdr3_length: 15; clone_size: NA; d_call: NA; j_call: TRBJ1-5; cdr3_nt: TGTGCCAGCAGTTTAAACACAGGGTCGAATCAGCCCCAGCATTTT; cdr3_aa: CASSLNTGSNQPQHF
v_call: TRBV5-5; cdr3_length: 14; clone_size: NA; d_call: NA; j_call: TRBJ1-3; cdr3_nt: TGTGCCAGCAGCCGAAAATACTCTGGAAACACCATATATTTT; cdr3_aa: CASSRKYSGNTIYF
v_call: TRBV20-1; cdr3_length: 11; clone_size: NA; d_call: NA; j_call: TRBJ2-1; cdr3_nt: TGCAGTGCTGACAAGTTGGGTGAGCAGTTCTTC; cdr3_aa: CSADKLGEQFF
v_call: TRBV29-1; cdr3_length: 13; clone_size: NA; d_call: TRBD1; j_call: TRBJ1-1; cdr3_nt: TGCAGCGGGCAACGACAGGGGAACACTGAAGCTTTCTTT; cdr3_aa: CSGQRQGNTEAFF
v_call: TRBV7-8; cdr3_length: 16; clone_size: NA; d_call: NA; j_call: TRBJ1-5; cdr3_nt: TGTGCCAGCAGCTTTTACGGGACAAGCGACAATCAGCCCCAGCATTTT; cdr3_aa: CASSFYGTSDNQPQHF
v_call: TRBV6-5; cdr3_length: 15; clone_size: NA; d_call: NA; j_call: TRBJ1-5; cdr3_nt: TGTGCCAGCCGTCAGTTAAGGGGGTTTGGACAGCCCCAGCATTTT; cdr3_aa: CASRQLRGFGQPQHF
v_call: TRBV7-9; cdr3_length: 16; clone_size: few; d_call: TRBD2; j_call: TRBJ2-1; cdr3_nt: TGTGCCAGCAGCTTCACTCCTAGCGGGAGCAGGAATGAGCAGTTCTTC; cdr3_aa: CASSFTPSGSRNEQFF
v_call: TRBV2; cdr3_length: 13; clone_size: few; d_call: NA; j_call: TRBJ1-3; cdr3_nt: TGTGCCAGCATTCAAGACTCTGGAAACACCATATATTTT; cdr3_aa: CASIQDSGNTIYF
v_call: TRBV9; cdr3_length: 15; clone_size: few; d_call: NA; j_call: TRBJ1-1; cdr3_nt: TGTGCCAGCAGCGTAGAGGCAGGGCAAAACTCTGAAGCTTTCTTT; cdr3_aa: CASSVEAGQNSEAFF
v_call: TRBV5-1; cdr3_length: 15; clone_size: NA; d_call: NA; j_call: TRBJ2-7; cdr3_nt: TGCGCCAGCAGCTTGAACGCAGGTCGGGGGTACGAGCAGTACTTC; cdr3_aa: CASSLNAGRGYEQYF
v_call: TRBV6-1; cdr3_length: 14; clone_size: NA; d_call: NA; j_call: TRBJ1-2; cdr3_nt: TGTGCCAGCAGTAATCCCGGGACGGCCTATGGCTACACCTTC; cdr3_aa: CASSNPGTAYGYTF
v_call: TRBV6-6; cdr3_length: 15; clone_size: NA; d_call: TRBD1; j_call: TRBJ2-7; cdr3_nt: TGTGCCAGCAGGTCCCCTTTGACAGGGGGGGACGAGCAGTACTTC; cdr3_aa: CASRSPLTGGDEQYF
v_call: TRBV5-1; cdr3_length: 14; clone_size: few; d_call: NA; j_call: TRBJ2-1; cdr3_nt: TGCGCCAGCAGCTTGGGACAGGAAAACAATGAGCAGTTCTTC; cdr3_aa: CASSLGQENNEQFF